This TCR beta chain was recorded in a study of OX40 agonist ivuxolimab in advanced cancers. Looking at the study overall: Of the participants, more than 35% had some prior anti-PD-1, anti-PD-L1 or anti-CTLA-4 therapy, which was allowed. Notes on the study in general: CD8+ T cells were the subset that, on average, had more expanded clones than CD4+. Normalized T-cell clonal expansion was also low in a subset of nonresponders. No antigen was identified for the clonally expanded peripheral T cells.

Germline lookup yields CDR1 SGHTA and CDR2 FQGNSA. V was trimmed by 5 bases and J by 3 bases, leaving 8 bases between them. The CDR3 has 12 amino acids. Here immunoSEQ multiplex PCR was the method, and the copy in TCRdb shows in-frame clones only, minus some. The sample shows 25,000 to 35,000 clones, roughly 84% of them seen only once. Comments on this clone: Its matching antigen is unknown.

V gene TRBV7-2 combines with J gene TRBJ2-7; D is undetermined. The starting material was CD4+ or CD8+ T cells sorted from blood, obtained in a trial of the OX40 agonist ivuxolimab. The TCR was taken from an adult with an advanced solid tumor such as melanoma, head and neck, liver or kidney cancer. The CDR3 protein is CASSPGRYEQYF. CDR3 in DNA: TGTGCCAGCAGCCCTGGCCGCTACGAGCAGTACTTC.